This T cell receptor beta chain was retrieved from a study of T cells after yellow fever vaccination (dated by TCRdb to between 2018 and 2020). Study-wide context: Libraries from fractions with low cell numbers were prepared with the SMART-Seq v4 Ultra Low Input RNA kit. Two healthy male donors, one aged 18 to 30 and one aged 30 to 40 years, made up the cohort. Blood was collected at multiple timepoints before and after primary and secondary immunization, and bulk PBMC replicates and cell subsets were isolated. To follow T-cell clones before and after primary and booster YFV17D yellow fever vaccination, bulk TCR alpha and beta repertoires were sequenced over time. The paper's findings and limits, for the study overall: Because abundant contaminating clonotypes from the bulk population could be contained in FACS-sorted repertoires, computational filtering was required. Most clones expanded after primary vaccination (almost 98% of CD4 and 88% of CD8) were re-detected after the booster, suggesting that broad memory maintenance occurred. Compared with the primary T-cell response, the secondary T-cell response was faster but weaker, reaching its peak on day 5 rather than on day 15. Only a couple of donors were included in the study, so the extent to which the findings can be generalized is limited. A small share of clonotypes was detected in both CD4 and CD8 compartments, with the overlap likely arising from convergent recombination.

What the treatment or condition label conveys for this sample: live attenuated yellow fever vaccine strain. At each blood-draw timepoint, two biological replicates of bulk PBMCs were obtained. A standard Ficoll-Paque protocol was used to isolate PBMCs from peripheral blood. TriZol was used to extract RNA from bulk PBMCs, from CD4 and CD8 fractions, and from dextramer-positive and dextramer-negative fractions. TCR cDNA was made using 5'RACE template switching, a step that added a universal primer site and unique molecular identifiers. Priming for cDNA synthesis came from both the TCR alpha and TCR beta constant segments. Library amplification involved two PCR steps, and the second step added sample barcodes and sequencing adapters. Sequencing of libraries was done on Illumina HiSeq 2500 (2x100 bp) or NovaSeq (2x150 bp). As for the original processing: MIGEC handled demultiplexing of reads and collapsing into UMI consensus sequences, while MiXCR performed V(D)J alignment. Vaccine-responding clonotypes were defined with edgeR using replicate PBMC samples, requiring FDR below 0.01 and a log2 fold change above 5 up to day 15. Each bulk clonotype was labeled CD4 or CD8 based on which sequenced repertoire, CD4 or CD8, contained the clonotype at higher abundance. TCRdb's own reprocessing of the public reads used fastp at Q25 and MiXCR and kept productive beta chains. Merged by CDR3 protein, the rows form single entries marked with the most common genes and DNA. The V and J calls and clone size come from TCRdb's table, not from the authors' own analysis. The sample table records 300,000 to 400,000 distinct CDR3 sequences; under 7.5% of these occur just once. The top ten clones comprise roughly 15% of the sample.

Trimming accounts for 0 bases at V and 0 bases at J, while the number of junction bases matched to no gene is 12. Inclusive of the bounding cysteine and phenylalanine, the CDR3 is 19 residues long. Of all the DNA, just the CDR3 is kept, 57 bases in frame from base 1. For CDR1 and CDR2, the germline V gene (reference sequence) lists SGHNT and YYREEE. Note on this clonotype: There is no known antigen for this receptor. Nothing much larger sits one base from this clone, and base qualities are not available.

The chain couples TRBV5-4 to TRBJ2-1; a stretch of 7 junction bases matches TRBD2. This TCR derives from a man in his thirties or forties who received the YFV17D yellow fever vaccine. This specimen was PBMCs, taken 5 days after the yellow fever booster vaccination. In nucleotides, the sequence is TGTGCCAGCAGCTTGGGGTCTGACGGGAGGTTAAGCTCCTACAATGAGCAGTTCTTC. Its protein reads: CASSLGSDGRLSSYNEQFF.